This TCR beta chain is drawn from a study of shared T cell receptors in the human thymus (TCRdb year 2021). For the study in its entirety: The study examined how self-reactive, shared T-cell receptor alpha chains are generated in the human thymus.

As for this clone: Its recognized antigen is unknown. The record has no base qualities; no much larger clone is one base away.

Library method: the immunoSEQ multiplex PCR assay. TCRdb carries this immuneACCESS record with in-frame sequences only. Its versions omit some clonotypes, under half of them owing to an unresolved V gene in the studies checked, with the rest unexplained. The sample data list about 540,000 clones, and around 78% of these were observed just once. The ten largest clones take up about 0.013% of the sample. Trimming removed 4 bases from V and 3 bases from J, leaving 19 bases between the germline ends. From a lookup of the germline V gene, CDR1 and CDR2 are MNHNS and SASEGT. Reading from cysteine to phenylalanine, the CDR3 counts 16 amino acids. Only the CDR3 portion is preserved as DNA: 48 bases, with reading frame beginning at the first base. These same records also appear under a second study, on human thymus T cells. From that second study: In Finland, the donors were immunologically healthy infants who were having open corrective cardiac surgery for congenital heart defects. Thymus tissue was collected as surgical resects that were removed during corrective cardiac surgery. V and J gene segment usage appeared biased in both thymic and peripheral blood repertoires. According to the related research, thymic TCR repertoires were highly overlapping among unrelated individuals. The study characterized TCR alpha and beta repertoires from under 10 infant thymus samples and a few related peripheral blood samples. Donor ages ranging from about 6 to 250 days were recorded, and about six male and two female infants were included in the cohort. Thymocytes were freed from the tissue by mechanical means and kept at -70 degrees C as pellets of roughly 9-30 million cells. A QIAsymphony instrument was used to extract genomic DNA from the frozen cell pellets. The immunoSEQ multiplex PCR assay was used to amplify the TCRB and TCRAD loci from a standardized quantity of quality-controlled genomic DNA. The amplicons covered the V(D)J region and were long enough to include the CDR3 and to identify the V and J genes. Amplicon sequencing was performed on an Illumina platform through the commercial immunoSEQ service. Primer bias and sequencing errors were corrected as previously described, and TCRAD and TCRB definitions were based on the IMGT database. Analysis of the repertoires was done with immunoSEQ Analyzer 3.0 and VDJTools and included basic statistics, V/J segment usage, diversity estimates, rarefaction and pairwise overlap. Diversity was estimated with Chao1, ChaoE, Efron-Thisted, Shannon and inverse Simpson indices, and also on datasets down-sampled to the smallest sample. Repertoire overlap was assessed by strict matching of CDR3 nucleotide sequence, V gene and J gene, and clustering was done by Jaccard-based multidimensional scaling. On average, thymus samples yielded about 810,000 unique TCRB clonotypes, whereas blood samples yielded about 80,000.

The sequence is built from TRBV6-1 and TRBJ2-7; a tentative D match to TRBD2 spans 5 bases. The TCR was taken from a boy younger than two with a congenital heart defect. Donor details come from another sample of the same person, matched by shared clones. The sample comprised thymocytes. For the CDR3, the sequence is CASSALREGSNYEQYF. In nucleotide form, the sequence is TGTGCCAGCAGTGCCCTTCGGGAAGGGTCCAACTACGAGCAGTACTTC.